One and the same sample provided the 16 T cell receptor beta chains below, sequenced in a study of Graves' ophthalmopathy and Graves' hyperthyroidism. Amplification targeted the TCR beta CDR3 regions, with RNA transcripts as the source material. First-round RT-PCR with HTBI primers preceded a second-round multiplex PCR. Each CDR3 protein gets one entry after TCRdb re-called the multiplex PCR reads with MiXCR. The sample has hundreds of thousands of distinct CDR3 sequences; over 40% are singletons. The source material was peripheral blood. These receptors originate from an adult man with Graves' ophthalmopathy.

The CDR3 nucleotides read TGTGCCAGCAGCTTGGATCTTGGGGGACAAACTAATCAGCCCCAGCATTTT. Its translation is CASSLDLGGQTNQPQHF. V gene TRBV5-5 combines with J gene TRBJ1-5, with D maybe TRBD1 (6 bases). Germline CDR1 is SGHKS and CDR2 is YYEKEE (reference sequence). CDR3 length equals 17 residues. The germline V and J ends were trimmed by 0 bases and 4 bases, with 17 bases remaining between them.

This clonotype was found once. A junction boundary mismatches the germline segment, possibly from a read error. The chain employs TRBV11-1 and TRBJ1-1; 7 bases align to TRBD1. This CDR3 contains 15 residues. Germline CDR1 SGHAT, CDR2 FQDESV (reference sequence). CDR3 protein: CASSLTLRQGTEAFF. The CDR3 DNA is TGCGCCAGCAGCTTGACCCTAAGACAGGGCACTGAAGCTTTCTTT.

V usage is TRBV29-1 and J usage is TRBJ2-5, with TRBD1 as a possible D gene (6 bases). The V end lost 4 bases, the J end lost 7 bases, and 10 bases lay between the germline ends. Germline lookup yields CDR1 SQVTM and CDR2 ANQGSEA. This CDR3 contains 11 residues. This CDR3 reads CSVVTGGTQYF. CDR3 DNA: TGCAGCGTTGTGACAGGCGGGACCCAGTACTTC.

This clonotype was seen repeatedly, ten times or more. The chain combines TRBV4-1 with TRBJ2-5, with 10 bases aligning to TRBD2. The CDR3 is made up of 15 amino acids. The trim removed 3 bases at V and 5 bases at J, leaving 6 bases unmatched. Germline-derived CDR1 and CDR2 are MGHRA and YSYEKL. DNA for the CDR3: TGCGCCAGCAGCCATCCTAGCGGGAGACGGGAGACCCAGTACTTC. The encoded protein is CASSHPSGRRETQYF.

This clonotype has at least ten counts. The chain links TRBV19 to TRBJ1-1, with D perhaps matching TRBD1 (6 bases). The CDR3 loop spans 13 amino acids. Trimming cost V 3 bases and J 3 bases, with 8 bases left between them. Germline V CDR1 and CDR2: LNHDA, SQIVND (reference sequence). The CDR3 is CASSINRDTEAFF. In DNA, the CDR3 is TGTGCCAGTAGTATTAACAGGGACACTGAAGCTTTCTTT.

The V and J genes are TRBV10-3 and TRBJ1-5; 8 positions match TRBD1. The ends lost 6 bases at V and 7 bases at J; junction bases unmatched: 8. Germline CDR1 ENHRY, CDR2 SYGVKD. The CDR3 is made up of 14 amino acids. The CDR3 sequence: CAISARTGMQPQHF. The CDR3 region has the DNA TGTGCCATCAGCGCCAGGACAGGGATGCAGCCCCAGCATTTT.

The genes are TRBV10-3 and TRBJ1-5; possible D gene TRBD1, 6 bases. The CDR3 consists of 13 residues. In germline, CDR1 is ENHRY, CDR2 SYGVKD. CDR3 amino acids: CANTGTSNQPQHF. DNA for the CDR3: TGTGCAAATACAGGGACGAGCAATCAGCCCCAGCATTTT.

This clonotype appeared many times. The chain joins TRBV7-2 to TRBJ2-5; D is ambiguous. Germline V lookup: CDR1 SGHTA, CDR2 FQGNSA. The CDR3 consists of 15 residues. Trimming removed 6 bases at V and 2 bases at J, with 16 bases between. The CDR3 sequence: CASRPHGTTQETQYF. Written as DNA, the CDR3 is TGTGCCAGCAGACCCCATGGTACCACACAAGAGACCCAGTACTTC.

The sample holds a few counts of this clonotype. J is TRBJ1-6 and V is TRBV7-2; D is unresolved. Germline CDR1 SGHTA, CDR2 FQGNSA. V dropped 11 bases and J dropped 16 bases, with 27 bases sitting between them. The CDR3 sequence is 14 residues long. This CDR3 is CAWSALGGGTQLHF. As DNA, the CDR3 is TGTGCCTGGAGTGCCCTCGGTGGAGGTACCCAGCTCCACTTT.

This rearrangement joins TRBV7-9 to TRBJ2-7; 8 bases match TRBD2. The closer fit of TRBJ2-1 to the DNA end suggests the J call may be wrong. CDR3 size: 14 residues. From germline, CDR1 is SEHNR and CDR2 FQNEAQ (reference sequence). The CDR3 sequence: CATHGGGRYNEQFF. CDR3 DNA sequence: TGTGCCACCCACGGGGGGGGGCGATACAATGAGCAGTTCTTC.

This clonotype has a count of ten or more. This chain joins TRBV20-1 and TRBJ1-1; weak D call: TRBD1 (5 bases). This CDR3 has 13 amino acids. Germline V gives CDR1 DFQATT, CDR2 SNEGSKA (reference sequence). V was clipped by 6 bases and J by 0 bases, with 11 bases between them. In DNA form, the CDR3 reads TGCAGTGCCTCAGAACAGGTGAACACTGAAGCTTTCTTT. This translates into CSASEQVNTEAFF.

There are a few counts of this clonotype. This rearrangement joins TRBV4-2 to TRBJ2-7; TRBD2 matches at 8 bases. The CDR3 is made up of 15 amino acids. Germline lookup yields CDR1 LGHNA and CDR2 YNFKEQ. V trimming: 3 bases; J trimming: 6 bases; junction bases outside the gene matches: 10. CDR3 nucleotide sequence: TGTGCCAGCAGCCAGGTGGTAAGCGGGAGCCGCGAGCAGTACTTC. It is translated as CASSQVVSGSREQYF.

This clonotype occurred many times. The CDR3 DNA sequence: TGTGCCAGCAGTGCGGGGTCCTACGAGCAGTACTTC. As protein: CASSAGSYEQYF. The chain recombines TRBV2 with TRBJ2-7; D is possibly TRBD2 (5 bases). From germline, CDR1 is SNHLY and CDR2 FYNNEI. The CDR3 has 12 amino acids. Trimming removed 4 bases at V and 1 base at J, with 5 bases between.

There are a few counts of this clonotype. The chain uses TRBV5-1 and TRBJ2-3; D not resolved. From germline, CDR1 is SGHRS and CDR2 YFSETQ. V was trimmed by 0 bases and J by 0 bases, leaving 5 bases between them. The CDR3 length is 14 residues. CDR3 sequence reads: CASSLGVSTDTQYF. CDR3 in DNA: TGCGCCAGCAGCTTGGGGGTGAGCACAGATACGCAGTATTTT.

This clonotype was recorded many times. The J gene is TRBJ2-7, the V gene TRBV19, with 11 bases identical to TRBD1. Looked up from germline, CDR1 is LNHDA and CDR2 is SQIVND (reference sequence). CDR3 length: 13 amino acids. Trimming cost V 10 bases and J 1 base; bases outside gene matches: 3. The CDR3 loop reads CATRDRGSYEQYF. The DNA for the CDR3 is TGTGCCACCCGGGACAGGGGGTCCTACGAGCAGTACTTC.

This clonotype occurred many times. The genes are TRBV6-5 and TRBJ2-7, with D unresolved. CDR1 and CDR2 (germline): MNHEY, SVGAGI. V was shortened by 0 bases and J by 6 bases, with 9 bases between the two germline ends. CDR3 length equals 13 residues. CDR3 sequence reads: CASSYSPTREQYF. CDR3 sequence (DNA): TGTGCCAGCAGTTACTCACCTACACGCGAGCAGTACTTC.